The 29 T cell receptor beta chains presented below share a single source sample, sequenced in a study of cytomegalovirus exposure and HLA in healthy donors. TCRdb's table, derived via immunoSEQ multiplex PCR, lists solely in-frame clones and lacks some. Among a few hundred thousand clones listed, nearly 90% were seen once. The sample taken for sequencing was PBMCs. The receptor source for this set is a young woman in good health and CMV-seronegative.

The chain links TRBV2 to TRBJ1-2; D is unresolved. V was trimmed by 7 bases and J by 3 bases, leaving 12 bases between them. The CDR3 runs to 13 residues. Germline V gene lookup returns CDR1 SNHLY and CDR2 FYNNEI. In DNA form, the CDR3 reads TGTGCCAGCAATAAGAACTTAGACTATGGCTACACCTTC. It yields the protein CASNKNLDYGYTF.

The chain uses TRBV19 and TRBJ2-5, with D possibly being TRBD2 (6 bases). Trimming pared 5 bases from V and 5 bases from J, leaving 15 bases between. CDR1 and CDR2 (germline): LNHDA, SQIVND (reference sequence). This CDR3 is built from 14 residues. CDR3 sequence reads: CASSLGGPGETQYF. CDR3 nucleotide sequence: TGTGCCAGTAGTCTGGGGGGTCCAGGGGAGACCCAGTACTTC.

The rearrangement links TRBV5-1 to TRBJ2-2, with D tentatively TRBD1 (6 bases). Per germline, CDR1 SGHRS and CDR2 YFSETQ. V lost 0 bases and J lost 5, with 8 bases in between. There are 14 residues in the CDR3. CDR3 sequence (DNA): TGCGCCAGCAGCTTGGGGCAGGGGACCGGGGAGCTGTTTTTT. It translates to CASSLGQGTGELFF.

The rearrangement joins TRBV6-5 to TRBJ1-1, with 9 bases lining up with TRBD1. Per germline, CDR1 MNHEY and CDR2 SVGAGI. The V segment lost 4 bases and the J segment 4 bases; nucleotides outside the gene matches: 4. The CDR3 has 14 amino acids. The CDR3 loop is CASSSSQGATEAFF. The CDR3 DNA sequence: TGTGCCAGCAGTTCGTCACAGGGGGCCACTGAAGCTTTCTTT.

The rearrangement links TRBV27 to TRBJ2-7; D is ambiguous. The CDR3 sequence is 14 residues long. Trimming pared 3 bases from V and 0 bases from J, leaving 9 bases between. The germline gives CDR1 MNHEY, CDR2 SMNVEV (reference sequence). As DNA, the CDR3 is TGTGCCAGCAGTTTGAGCCGCTACTCCTACGAGCAGTACTTC. This sequence encodes CASSLSRYSYEQYF.

This chain links TRBV2 with TRBJ1-1, with no clear D. Trimming stripped 7 bases from V and 0 bases from J, with 12 bases between. Germline lookup yields CDR1 SNHLY and CDR2 FYNNEI. This CDR3 is built from 14 residues. CDR3 loop: CASNGGLMNTEAFF. CDR3 coding DNA: TGTGCCAGCAACGGCGGCCTAATGAACACTGAAGCTTTCTTT. The whole variable domain, remainder taken from reference TRBV2 and TRBJ1-1, is EPEVTQTPSHQVTQMGQEVILRCVPISNHLYFYWYRQILGQKVEFLVSFYNNEISEKSEIFDDQFSVERPDGSNFTLKIRSTKLEDSAMYFCASNGGLMNTEAFFGQGTRLTVV.

The chain carries TRBV7-9 and TRBJ1-5; 9 nucleotides align to TRBD1. With 1 base clipped from V and 8 bases from J, the junction kept 6 bases outside the gene matches. The CDR3 totals 15 residues. CDR1 SEHNR and CDR2 FQNEAQ come from the germline V gene (reference sequence). CDR3: CASSLGGDRAEPQHF. CDR3 coding DNA: TGTGCCAGCAGCTTAGGTGGGGACAGGGCCGAGCCCCAGCATTTT.

The chain carries TRBV4-1 and TRBJ1-6; no reliable D call. Germline-derived CDR1 and CDR2 are MGHRA and YSYEKL. V was trimmed by 1 base and J by 8 bases, leaving 12 bases between them. The CDR3 sequence is 15 residues long. The CDR3: CASSQVSAEDSPLHF. DNA of the CDR3: TGCGCCAGCAGCCAAGTCTCGGCAGAGGATTCACCCCTCCACTTT.

This chain connects TRBV10-3 to TRBJ2-7; maybe TRBD1 (6 bases). The germline CDR1 and CDR2 sequences are ENHRY and SYGVKD. V shed 0 bases and J shed 0 bases, with 6 bases lying between them. The CDR3 spans 14 residues. CDR3: CAISESTGSYEQYF. The CDR3 DNA follows: TGTGCCATCAGTGAGTCGACAGGCTCCTACGAGCAGTACTTC.

CDR3 amino acids: CASSRRGGELNIQYF. For the CDR3, the DNA is TGTGCCAGCAGCCGACGGGGGGGGGAGTTAAACATTCAGTACTTC. The V gene is TRBV6-5, the J gene TRBJ2-4, with 8 bases fitting TRBD2. J was trimmed by 6 bases and V by 6 bases; bases with no gene match: 10. The CDR3 is 15 residues long. From germline, CDR1 is MNHEY and CDR2 SVGAGI.

The rearrangement joins TRBV12-2 to TRBJ1-5; the listed D gene, TRBD1, was not tested against the DNA. TRBV12-2 is a pseudogene locus. The CDR3 covers 21 residues. CDR3 bases: TGTGCAAGTCGCTTTTACCACACTACTTACGTTGGACAGGGACTCAATCAGCCCCAGCATTTT. Its protein is CASRFYHTTYVGQGLNQPQHF.

The CDR3 region is CASSQEGRPYEQYV. As DNA, the CDR3 is TGTGCCAGCAGCCAAGAGGGCAGGCCCTACGAGCAGTACGTC. This chain links TRBV14 with TRBJ2-7, with unresolved D. Germline CDR1 and CDR2: SGHDN and FVKESK. This CDR3 region has 14 residues. Trimming pared 0 bases from V and 2 bases from J, leaving 8 bases between.

This chain uses TRBV5-4 with TRBJ1-1; D might be TRBD1 (5 bases). This CDR3 has 14 amino acids. Germline V lookup: CDR1 SGHNT, CDR2 YYREEE (reference sequence). V was pared by 4 bases and J by 8 bases, with 18 bases between. The CDR3 DNA reads as TGTGCCAGCAGCGACATTACGGGGGTGCGCGAAGCTTTCTTT. Its translation is CASSDITGVREAFF.

The gene calls are TRBV27 and TRBJ2-5; unclear D gene. This CDR3 is 14 amino acids long. Germline V CDR1 and CDR2: MNHEY, SMNVEV (reference sequence). The ends were cut back, 6 bases at V and 5 bases at J, with 16 bases in the middle. CDR3 loop: CASRSPAGLETQYF. For the CDR3, the DNA is TGTGCCAGCAGATCTCCGGCAGGCCTGGAGACCCAGTACTTC.

A single count supports this clone. V gene TRBV27 combines with J gene TRBJ2-7; 15 nucleotides line up with TRBD2. V dropped 10 bases and J dropped 0; count of bases not matched to a gene: 13. Looked up from germline, CDR1 is MNHEY and CDR2 is SMNVEV (reference sequence). CDR3 length: 18 residues. CDR3 sequence reads: CATQPGTSGGRSSYEQYF. The DNA of the CDR3 is TGTGCCACCCAGCCCGGGACTAGCGGGGGGAGAAGCTCCTACGAGCAGTACTTC.

The chain joins TRBV6-5 to TRBJ1-1; D ambiguous. The CDR3 sequence is 13 residues long. The V gene's germline CDR1 is MNHEY and CDR2 SVGAGI. Trimming pared 6 bases from V and 4 bases from J, leaving 12 bases between. The CDR3 sequence: CASSPRSITEAFF. The CDR3 DNA reads TGTGCCAGCAGCCCCCGGTCTATCACTGAAGCTTTCTTT.

This clone has only a few counts. The chain is built from TRBV18 and TRBJ2-1, with 8 bases fitting TRBD2. Germline trimming cut 5 bases from V and 0 bases from J; bases unmatched to any gene: 3. CDR3 length: 15 amino acids. Germline V gene lookup returns CDR1 KGHSH and CDR2 LQKENI. CDR3 residues: CASSSGGSSYNEQFF. CDR3 DNA: TGTGCCAGCTCAAGCGGGGGAAGCTCCTACAATGAGCAGTTCTTC.

The genes are TRBV27 and TRBJ1-1; 7 bases match TRBD1. Germline V gene sequence: CDR1 MNHEY, CDR2 SMNVEV (reference sequence). This CDR3 comprises 14 residues. V lost 6 bases, J lost 0 bases, and 4 bases stayed unmatched. Here the CDR3 DNA reads TGTGCCAGCAGGACGGGACAGATGAACACTGAAGCTTTCTTT. Protein product: CASRTGQMNTEAFF.

V gene TRBV7-9 combines with J gene TRBJ1-1, with 8 bases fitting TRBD1. The germline CDR1 and CDR2 sequences are SEHNR and FQNEAQ (reference sequence). The CDR3 runs to 13 residues. Trimming removed 4 bases from V and 4 bases from J; junction bases left unmatched: 2. The CDR3 nucleotides read TGTGCCAGCAGCTCCAGGGGGCCCACTGAAGCTTTCTTT. Translated: CASSSRGPTEAFF.

The genes are TRBV2 and TRBJ2-4; 10 bases are shared with TRBD2. Germline V gene lookup returns CDR1 SNHLY and CDR2 FYNNEI. Germline trimming cut 4 bases from V and 0 bases from J; bases unmatched to any gene: 9. The CDR3 sequence is 18 residues long. The CDR3 loop reads CASSGGPGLAVAKNIQYF. The CDR3 DNA is TGTGCCAGCAGTGGGGGGCCCGGACTAGCGGTAGCCAAAAACATTCAGTACTTC.

The chain recombines TRBV18 with TRBJ2-7, with unresolved D. The CDR3 spans 15 residues. The germline gives CDR1 KGHSH, CDR2 LQKENI. V was shortened by 6 bases and J by 0 bases, with 15 bases between the two germline ends. The CDR3 is CASSPMAVSSYEQYF. CDR3 coding DNA: TGTGCCAGCTCCCCCATGGCGGTGAGCTCCTACGAGCAGTACTTC.

The chain recombines TRBV7-9 with TRBJ2-3; TRBD2 aligns across 7 bases. J gave up 6 bases and V 5 bases, and 11 bases lay outside the gene matches. There are 15 residues in the CDR3. Germline V gives CDR1 SEHNR, CDR2 FQNEAQ (reference sequence). CDR3 DNA: TGTGCCAGCAGCCAGGGACTATCATTCCAGGATACGCAGTATTTT. It translates to CASSQGLSFQDTQYF.

V is TRBV19 and J is TRBJ1-2, with 8 bases matching TRBD1. The CDR3 is 15 amino acids. J lost 3 bases, V lost 3 bases, and 6 bases had no gene match. The V gene's germline CDR1 is LNHDA and CDR2 SQIVND (reference sequence). The CDR3 DNA reads TGTGCCAGTAGTATCAGGGGGCGCTTGGACTATGGCTACACCTTC. Amino acids: CASSIRGRLDYGYTF.

The genes are TRBV28 and TRBJ1-2; D is perhaps TRBD1 (5 bases). Germline values: CDR1 MDHEN, CDR2 SYDVKM. The V and J ends lost 3 bases and 5 bases respectively, with 19 bases between them. The CDR3 covers 16 residues. The chain's CDR3 is CASSFPDRRSQYGYTF. The DNA for the CDR3 is TGTGCCAGCAGTTTCCCTGACAGACGGTCCCAGTATGGCTACACCTTC.

The V gene is TRBV27, the J gene TRBJ1-6; the D is unclear. This CDR3 is built from 15 residues. Germline assignment: CDR1 MNHEY and CDR2 SMNVEV (reference sequence). V lost 7 bases to trimming and J lost 0 bases, with 10 bases between them. CDR3 residues: CASMSLGSYNSPLHF. The CDR3 coding sequence is TGTGCCAGCATGAGTCTCGGCTCCTATAATTCACCCCTCCACTTT.

V is TRBV28 and J is TRBJ2-3; 7 bases are shared with TRBD2. CDR1 and CDR2 (germline): MDHEN, SYDVKM. Losses at the gene ends were 7 bases for V and 3 bases for J; bases not matched to a gene: 4. The CDR3 has 13 residues. The CDR3 spells CASTGTKTDTQYF. CDR3 DNA sequence: TGTGCCAGCACCGGGACTAAAACAGATACGCAGTATTTT.

The chain recombines TRBV7-9 with TRBJ2-1; D gene unclear. The CDR3 has 15 residues. V lost 6 bases, J lost 3 bases, and 15 bases lay in between. Germline-derived CDR1 and CDR2 are SEHNR and FQNEAQ (reference sequence). The CDR3 nucleotides are TGTGCCAGCAGTTCAGATCTGGGCTTCTACAATGAGCAGTTCTTC. It is translated as CASSSDLGFYNEQFF.

This clone has just one count. This chain links TRBV5-1 with TRBJ2-2; D uncertain. The germline V and J ends were trimmed by 4 bases and 4 bases, with 11 bases remaining between them. Germline V gene sequence: CDR1 SGHRS, CDR2 YFSETQ. This CDR3 contains 14 residues. The CDR3 DNA reads TGCGCCAGCAGCCTGGGTGGTAGCACCGGGGAGCTGTTTTTT. This translates into CASSLGGSTGELFF.

V and J are TRBV6-5 and TRBJ1-1; TRBD1 is a possible D gene (5 bases). The CDR3 is made up of 14 amino acids. Germline CDR1 reads MNHEY; CDR2 reads SVGAGI. The V gene lost 2 bases and the J gene lost 5 bases, with 12 bases spanning the gap. The DNA for the CDR3 is TGTGCCAGCAGTTACGGGGCCGGAGGGACTGAAGCTTTCTTT. It encodes CASSYGAGGTEAFF.